This T cell receptor beta chain was recovered during a study of blood T cell repertoires in COVID-19. Germline V gene data show CDR1 as MNHNY and CDR2 as SVGAGI (reference sequence). The ends were cut back, 6 bases at V and 1 base at J, with 18 bases in the middle. This CDR3 has 16 residues. Clones were read by immunoSEQ multiplex PCR, and TCRdb kept only the in-frame ones, dropping some. The data hold tens of thousands of clones, with 83% observed a single time. The chain uses TRBV6-6 and TRBJ1-1, with a possible D match to TRBD1 (6 bases). This receptor was obtained from a man aged 50-59 years with COVID-19, enrolled during active disease. Sequenced material: peripheral blood. The CDR3: CASSPALQGPNTEAFF. CDR3 bases: TGTGCCAGCAGCCCAGCCCTACAGGGACCGAACACTGAAGCTTTCTTT.